This T cell receptor beta chain came from a study of blood T cell repertoires in COVID-19. CDR1 is MNHEY and CDR2 is SVGEGT in the germline V gene. After removal of 5 bases from V and 3 bases from J, the junction contained 8 bases not matched to a gene. CDR3 length: 15 amino acids. Method: immunoSEQ multiplex PCR; TCRdb's copy keeps in-frame clones and lacks some. The table records about 300,000 clones, around nine tenths of them present only once. The chain couples TRBV6-2 or TRBV6-3 to TRBJ2-3; TRBD2 aligns across 7 bases. Source material: peripheral blood. The sequence derives from an older man with acute or convalescent COVID-19. Here the CDR3 reads CASSTSGRETDTQYF. CDR3 in DNA: TGTGCCAGCAGTACCTCCGGGCGGGAGACAGATACGCAGTATTTT.